What follows describes a single T cell receptor beta chain. The data originate from a study of blood T cell repertoires in COVID-19. Study overall: The United States, Italy and Spain provided the acute and convalescent COVID-19 samples. Sources were T cells, B-cell-depleted T cells, or PBMCs; the material itself was cDNA or gDNA.

In the source study's methods: Reference gene primer amplification yielded estimated nucleated cell counts. Only in-frame clones appear in the TCRdb table, and some are missing; sequencing was by immunoSEQ multiplex PCR. V, J and clone size derive from that table, while D and trimming were established from the DNA sequence. The sample has fewer than 350,000 clones, roughly 89% seen once. Germline CDR1 reads MNHEY; CDR2 reads SMNVEV (reference sequence). CDR3 length: 15 amino acids. V was pared by 2 bases and J by 4 bases, with 5 bases of the junction left unmatched. The sample comprised peripheral blood. V gene TRBV27 combines with J gene TRBJ2-7; 10 bases are shared with TRBD2. This receptor was taken from a man aged 25-40 years with COVID-19, enrolled during active disease. CDR3 residues: CASSLRASGGYEQYF. DNA of the CDR3: TGTGCCAGCAGTTTAAGGGCTAGCGGGGGTTACGAGCAGTACTTC.